The T cell receptor (beta chain) described here comes from a study of cytomegalovirus exposure and HLA in healthy donors. The PCR contained 60 Vbeta and 13 Jbeta primers. The assay was immunoSEQ multiplex PCR, and TCRdb's table has in-frame clones only and misses some. The sample includes some 130,000 clones, approximately 70% seen only once; the top ten take about 1.5%. Notes on the study in general: V- and J-gene trimming in TCR beta was tied to a missense DCLRE1C variant by an analysis performed later. Of the V segments, some could not be distinguished, including TRBV6-2 and TRBV6-3, and were excluded. Confirmation in vitro established that a few CMV-associated chains were specific for CMV antigens. A highly shared variant cluster was judged a likely technical artifact.

As for this clone: Its target is not known.

Germline V CDR1 and CDR2: SGHDT, YYEEEE. After removal of 4 bases from V and 6 bases from J, the junction contained 6 bases not matched to a gene. The CDR3 contains 13 residues. The genes are TRBV5-6 and TRBJ2-5; TRBD1 matches 7 bases. Source material: PBMCs. This sequence originates from a human donor in good health. For the CDR3, the DNA is TGTGCCAGCAGCCTAACAGGGGTGCAGACCCAGTACTTC. This codes for CASSLTGVQTQYF. The full variable domain, with the rest looked up from reference TRBV5-6 and TRBJ2-5, is DAGVTQSPTHLIKTRGQQVTLRCSPKSGHDTVSWYQQALGQGPQFIFQYYEEEERQRGNFPDRFSGHQFPNYSSELNVNALLLGDSALYLCASSLTGVQTQYFGPGTRLLVL.